These T cell receptor beta chains were read from a single sample in a study of tumor and adjacent non-tumor tissue in lung cancer. Using its own MiXCR run on the multiplex PCR reads, TCRdb lists one record per CDR3 protein. The data show fewer than 100,000 distinct CDR3 sequences, with more than 65% seen just once and around a fifth held by the top ten. The sequencing input was distant non-tumor lung tissue. These receptor sequences come from a woman aged 45-65 years with non-small cell lung cancer. Both conserved end residues are trimmed from each CDR3. The order of the fields is V gene, CDR3 length, CDR3 protein.

V gene: TRBV6-6; CDR3 length: 13; CDR3 protein: ASSSPQGLVYEQY
V gene: TRBV24-1; CDR3 length: 10; CDR3 protein: ATSGCGETQY
V gene: TRBV6-1; CDR3 length: 10; CDR3 protein: ASSEAGNKQY
V gene: TRBV11-2; CDR3 length: 12; CDR3 protein: ASCLVRDNYEQY
V gene: TRBV20-1; CDR3 length: 12; CDR3 protein: SASRWQNQETQY
V gene: TRBV6-4; CDR3 length: 11; CDR3 protein: ASSEPSNQPQH
V gene: TRBV6-5; CDR3 length: 13; CDR3 protein: ASIALGMGQGEQY
V gene: TRBV11-2; CDR3 length: 12; CDR3 protein: ASCLTGTAYEQY
V gene: TRBV25-1; CDR3 length: 11; CDR3 protein: ASSDRTGLEQY
V gene: TRBV11-2; CDR3 length: 12; CDR3 protein: ASSLLPGEETQY
V gene: TRBV20-1; CDR3 length: 12; CDR3 protein: GAGGESVTDTQY
V gene: TRBV4-2; CDR3 length: 10; CDR3 protein: ASSQQDHEQY
V gene: TRBV12-3/TRBV12-4; CDR3 length: 15; CDR3 protein: ASSHKSGVRAGYEKY
V gene: TRBV29-1; CDR3 length: 12; CDR3 protein: SATSGSVSDTQY
V gene: TRBV28; CDR3 length: 12; CDR3 protein: ASNSRTSDNTIY
V gene: TRBV12-3/TRBV12-4; CDR3 length: 11; CDR3 protein: ARSLEQTYDQY
V gene: TRBV5-1; CDR3 length: 13; CDR3 protein: ASSLGGASTYEQY
V gene: TRBV29-1; CDR3 length: 10; CDR3 protein: SVVLTTDTLY
V gene: TRBV20-1; CDR3 length: 10; CDR3 protein: SARGTFYEQY
V gene: TRBV12-3/TRBV12-4; CDR3 length: 14; CDR3 protein: ASSPGGPGGNTEAF
V gene: TRBV5-4; CDR3 length: 13; CDR3 protein: ASSQRSGLMGIQY
V gene: TRBV5-5; CDR3 length: 15; CDR3 protein: ASSQAPGRGTYIEQL
V gene: TRBV6-1; CDR3 length: 13; CDR3 protein: VSSILTRTSETQY
V gene: TRBV11-2; CDR3 length: 17; CDR3 protein: ASSLRSGGSGRDHDEQI
V gene: TRBV27; CDR3 length: 13; CDR3 protein: SSSFGLGTGNTIY
V gene: TRBV29-1; CDR3 length: 13; CDR3 protein: RVELSGSSYSERF
V gene: TRBV12-3/TRBV12-4; CDR3 length: 12; CDR3 protein: GSSGRLQSTEAF
V gene: TRBV10-2; CDR3 length: 13; CDR3 protein: ASSETGVGHNKQF
V gene: TRBV9; CDR3 length: 14; CDR3 protein: ASSSRERTNTGELF